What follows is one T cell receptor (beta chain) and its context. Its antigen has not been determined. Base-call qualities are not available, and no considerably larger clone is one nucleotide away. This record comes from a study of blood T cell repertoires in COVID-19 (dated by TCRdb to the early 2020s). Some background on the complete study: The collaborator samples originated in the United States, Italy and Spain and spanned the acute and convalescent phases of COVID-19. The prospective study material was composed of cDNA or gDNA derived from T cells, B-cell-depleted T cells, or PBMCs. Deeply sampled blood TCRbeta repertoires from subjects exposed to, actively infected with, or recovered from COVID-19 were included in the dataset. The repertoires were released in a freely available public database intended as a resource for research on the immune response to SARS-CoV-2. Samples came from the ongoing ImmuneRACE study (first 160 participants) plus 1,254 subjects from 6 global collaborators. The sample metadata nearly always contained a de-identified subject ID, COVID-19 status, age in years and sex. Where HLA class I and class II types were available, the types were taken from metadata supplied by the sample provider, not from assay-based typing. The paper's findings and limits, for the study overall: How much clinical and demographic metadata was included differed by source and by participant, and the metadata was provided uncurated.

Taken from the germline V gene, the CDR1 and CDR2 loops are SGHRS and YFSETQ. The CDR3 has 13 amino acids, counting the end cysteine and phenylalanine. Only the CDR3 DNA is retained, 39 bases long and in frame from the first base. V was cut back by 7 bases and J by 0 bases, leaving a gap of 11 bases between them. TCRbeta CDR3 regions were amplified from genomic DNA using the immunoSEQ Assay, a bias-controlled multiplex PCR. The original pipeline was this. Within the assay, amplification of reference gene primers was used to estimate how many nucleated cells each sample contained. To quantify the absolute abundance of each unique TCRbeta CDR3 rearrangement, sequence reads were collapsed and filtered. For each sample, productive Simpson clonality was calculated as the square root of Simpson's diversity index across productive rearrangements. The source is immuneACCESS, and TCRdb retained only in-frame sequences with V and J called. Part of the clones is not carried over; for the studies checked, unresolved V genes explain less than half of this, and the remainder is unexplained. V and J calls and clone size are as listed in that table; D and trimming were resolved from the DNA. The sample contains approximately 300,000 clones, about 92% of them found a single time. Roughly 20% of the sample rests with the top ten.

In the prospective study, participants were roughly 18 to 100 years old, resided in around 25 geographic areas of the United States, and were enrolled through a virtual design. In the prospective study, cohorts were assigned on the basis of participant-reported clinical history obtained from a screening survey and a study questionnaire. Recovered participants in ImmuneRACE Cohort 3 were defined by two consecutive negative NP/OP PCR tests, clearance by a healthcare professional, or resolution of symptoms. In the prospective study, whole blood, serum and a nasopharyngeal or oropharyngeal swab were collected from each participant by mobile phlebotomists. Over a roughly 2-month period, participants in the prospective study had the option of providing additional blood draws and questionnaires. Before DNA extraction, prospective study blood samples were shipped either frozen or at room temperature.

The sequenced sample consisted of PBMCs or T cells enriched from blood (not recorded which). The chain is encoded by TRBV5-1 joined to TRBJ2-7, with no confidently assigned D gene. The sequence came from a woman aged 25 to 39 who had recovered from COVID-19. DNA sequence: TGCGCCAGCGGGCAGAAGAGCTCCTACGAGCAGTACTTC. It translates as CASGQKSSYEQYF.